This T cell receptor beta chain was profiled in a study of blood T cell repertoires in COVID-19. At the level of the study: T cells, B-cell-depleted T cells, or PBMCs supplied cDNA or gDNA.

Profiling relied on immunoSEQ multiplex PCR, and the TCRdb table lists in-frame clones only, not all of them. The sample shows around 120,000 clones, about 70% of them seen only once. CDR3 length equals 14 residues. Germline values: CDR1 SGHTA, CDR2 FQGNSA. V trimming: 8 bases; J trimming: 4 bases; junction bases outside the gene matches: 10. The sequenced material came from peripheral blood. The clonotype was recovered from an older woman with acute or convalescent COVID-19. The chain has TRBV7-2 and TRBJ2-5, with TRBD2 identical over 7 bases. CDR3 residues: CASSDWGGGETQYF. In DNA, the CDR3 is TGTGCCAGCTCGGATTGGGGGGGTGGAGAGACCCAGTACTTC.